This entry is about one T cell receptor beta chain. Trimming shortened V by 5 bases and J by 0 bases, and 11 bases separated the two germline ends. Germline CDR1 is MNHEY and CDR2 is SMNVEV (reference sequence). The CDR3 consists of 15 residues. Terminally differentiated effector memory CD45RA+ cells were left out of the naive CD8 fraction, which was CD45RO-negative and positively selected for CCR7. This specimen comes from a study of shared clonotypes between healthy human individuals. Study-wide background: The plates for each donor numbered three CD4 naive, three CD4 memory, two CD8 naive and one CD8 memory.

Method: immunoSEQ multiplex PCR; TCRdb's copy keeps in-frame clones and lacks some. The profile shows roughly 2,000,000 clones, about 95% of them singletons. The chain couples TRBV27 to TRBJ2-1; D is uncertain. The sequenced material came from naive CD8+ T cells sorted from blood. The TCR was taken from a man aged 18 to 29 in good health. The DNA of the CDR3 is TGTGCCAGCAGTCCGAGTCCGAGCTCCTACAATGAGCAGTTCTTC. It translates to CASSPSPSSYNEQFF.